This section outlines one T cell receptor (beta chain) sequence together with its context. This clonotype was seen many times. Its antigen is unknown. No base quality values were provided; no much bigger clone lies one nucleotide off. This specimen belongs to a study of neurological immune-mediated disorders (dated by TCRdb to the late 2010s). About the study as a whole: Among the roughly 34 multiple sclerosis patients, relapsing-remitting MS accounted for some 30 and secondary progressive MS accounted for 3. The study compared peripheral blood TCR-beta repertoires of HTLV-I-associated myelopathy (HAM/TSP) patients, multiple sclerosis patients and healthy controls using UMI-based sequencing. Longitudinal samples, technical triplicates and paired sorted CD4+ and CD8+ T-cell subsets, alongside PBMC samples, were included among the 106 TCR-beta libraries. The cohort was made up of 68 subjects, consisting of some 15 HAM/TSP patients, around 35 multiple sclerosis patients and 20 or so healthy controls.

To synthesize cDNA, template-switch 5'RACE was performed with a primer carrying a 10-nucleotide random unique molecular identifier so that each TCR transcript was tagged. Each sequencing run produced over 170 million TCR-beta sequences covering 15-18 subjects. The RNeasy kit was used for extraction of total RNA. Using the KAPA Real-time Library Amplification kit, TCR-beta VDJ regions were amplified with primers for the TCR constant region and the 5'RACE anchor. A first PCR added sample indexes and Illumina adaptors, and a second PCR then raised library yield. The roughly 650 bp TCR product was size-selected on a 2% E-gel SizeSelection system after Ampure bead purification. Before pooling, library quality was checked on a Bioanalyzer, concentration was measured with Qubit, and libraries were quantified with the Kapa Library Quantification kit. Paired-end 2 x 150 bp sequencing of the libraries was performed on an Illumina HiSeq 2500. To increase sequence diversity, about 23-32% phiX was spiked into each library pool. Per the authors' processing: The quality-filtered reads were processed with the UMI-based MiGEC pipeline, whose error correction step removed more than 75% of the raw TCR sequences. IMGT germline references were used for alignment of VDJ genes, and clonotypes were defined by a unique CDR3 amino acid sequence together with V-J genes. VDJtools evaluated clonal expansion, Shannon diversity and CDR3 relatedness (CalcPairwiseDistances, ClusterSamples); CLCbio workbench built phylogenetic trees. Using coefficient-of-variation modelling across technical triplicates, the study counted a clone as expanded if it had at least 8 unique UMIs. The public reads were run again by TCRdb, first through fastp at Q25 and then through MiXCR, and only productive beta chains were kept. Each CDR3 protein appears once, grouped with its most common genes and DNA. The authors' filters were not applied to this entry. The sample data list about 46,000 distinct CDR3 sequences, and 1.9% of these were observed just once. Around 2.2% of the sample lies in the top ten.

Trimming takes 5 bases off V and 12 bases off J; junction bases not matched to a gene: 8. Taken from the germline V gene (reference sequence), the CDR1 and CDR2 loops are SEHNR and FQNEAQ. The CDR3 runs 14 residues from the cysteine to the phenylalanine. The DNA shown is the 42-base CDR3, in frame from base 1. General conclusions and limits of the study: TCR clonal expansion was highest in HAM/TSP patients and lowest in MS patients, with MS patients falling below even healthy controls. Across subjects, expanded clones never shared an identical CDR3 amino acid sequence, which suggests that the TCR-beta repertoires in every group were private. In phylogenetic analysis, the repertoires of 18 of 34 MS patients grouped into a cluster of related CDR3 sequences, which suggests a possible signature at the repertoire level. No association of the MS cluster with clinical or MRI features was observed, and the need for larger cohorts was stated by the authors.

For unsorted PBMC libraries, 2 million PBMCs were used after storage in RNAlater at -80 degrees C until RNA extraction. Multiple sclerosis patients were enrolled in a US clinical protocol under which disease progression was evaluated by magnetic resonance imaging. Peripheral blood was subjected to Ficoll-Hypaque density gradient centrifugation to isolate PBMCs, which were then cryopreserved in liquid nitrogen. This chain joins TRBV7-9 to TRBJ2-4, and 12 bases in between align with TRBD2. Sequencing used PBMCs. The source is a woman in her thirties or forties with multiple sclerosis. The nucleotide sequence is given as TGTGCCAGCAGCCAACTAGCGGGGGGCCCGAATCAGTACTTC. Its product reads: CASSQLAGGPNQYF.